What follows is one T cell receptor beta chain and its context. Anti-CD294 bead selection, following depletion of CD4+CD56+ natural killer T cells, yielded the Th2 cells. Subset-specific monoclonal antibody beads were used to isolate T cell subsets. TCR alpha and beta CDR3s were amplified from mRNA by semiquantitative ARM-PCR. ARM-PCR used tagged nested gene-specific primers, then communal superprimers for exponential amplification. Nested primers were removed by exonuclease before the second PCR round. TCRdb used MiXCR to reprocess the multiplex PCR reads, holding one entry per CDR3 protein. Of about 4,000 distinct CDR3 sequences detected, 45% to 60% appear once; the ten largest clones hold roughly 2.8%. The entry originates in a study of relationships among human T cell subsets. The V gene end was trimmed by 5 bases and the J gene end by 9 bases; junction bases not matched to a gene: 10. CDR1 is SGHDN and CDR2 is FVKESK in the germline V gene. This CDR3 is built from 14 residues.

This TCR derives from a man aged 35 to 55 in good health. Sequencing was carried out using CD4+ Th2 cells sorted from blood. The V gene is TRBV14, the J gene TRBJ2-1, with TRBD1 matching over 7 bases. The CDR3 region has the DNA TGTGCCAGCAGCAAACAGGGGACCGTATTTGAGCAGTTCTTC. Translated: CASSKQGTVFEQFF.